This T cell receptor (beta chain) was identified in a study of response to subunit inactivated influenza vaccine. The V end lost 1 base, the J end lost 4 bases, and 10 bases lay between the germline ends. Germline CDR1 reads DFQATT; CDR2 reads SNEGSKA (reference sequence). The CDR3 runs to 13 residues. Note on this clonotype: The antigen is undetermined.

TCRdb re-derived calls from the RT-PCR reads in MiXCR, one entry per CDR3 protein. The table has about 650,000 distinct CDR3 sequences, 15% to 18% seen once. Study-wide results and caveats: Few additional T cells are recruited per seasonal influenza vaccination, authors suggested.

The TCR sequence derives from a man over 45 who received an inactivated influenza vaccine. The V gene is TRBV20-1, the J gene TRBJ2-5; weak D call: TRBD1 (5 bases). The material was PBMCs from blood, obtained less than 13 days after vaccination. CDR3: CSARGGARETQYF. CDR3 DNA: TGCAGTGCTAGAGGTGGGGCCCGAGAGACCCAGTACTTC.